This T cell receptor (beta chain) comes out of a study of response to subunit inactivated influenza vaccine. Germline assignment: CDR1 LGHDT and CDR2 YNNKEL (reference sequence). This CDR3 is 14 amino acids long. The V end was cut by 9 bases, the J end by 2 bases, with 15 bases between. TCRdb recomputed calls from the RT-PCR reads with MiXCR, one row per CDR3 protein. This table has some 850,000 distinct CDR3 sequences, about a fifth appearing once. This chain links TRBV3-1 with TRBJ2-3; no clear D gene. This TCR came from a man in his fifties or sixties who received an inactivated influenza vaccine. Sequences were derived from PBMCs from blood, sampled around 5 days after vaccination. The CDR3 sequence is CASSDDGDTDTQYF. The CDR3 DNA is TGTGCCAGTAGTGATGATGGCGACACAGATACGCAGTATTTT.